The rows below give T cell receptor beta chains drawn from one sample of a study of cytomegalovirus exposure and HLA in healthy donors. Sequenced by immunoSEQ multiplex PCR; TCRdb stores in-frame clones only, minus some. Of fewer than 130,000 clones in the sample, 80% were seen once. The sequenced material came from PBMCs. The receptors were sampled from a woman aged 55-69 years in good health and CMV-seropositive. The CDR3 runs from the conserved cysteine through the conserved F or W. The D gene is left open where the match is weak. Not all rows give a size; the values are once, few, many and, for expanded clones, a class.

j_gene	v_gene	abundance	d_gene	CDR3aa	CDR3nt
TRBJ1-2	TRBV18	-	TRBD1	CASSPAGGGYTF	TGTGCCAGCTCACCAGCAGGGGGCGGCTACACCTTC
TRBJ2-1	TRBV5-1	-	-	CASGTSSYNEQFF	TGCGCCAGCGGAACTAGCTCCTACAATGAGCAGTTCTTC
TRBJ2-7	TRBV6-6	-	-	CATREDSLTYEQYF	TGTGCCACAAGAGAGGACAGTTTAACCTACGAGCAGTACTTC
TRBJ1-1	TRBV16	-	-	CASSRQMNTEAFF	TGTGCCAGCAGCCGACAGATGAACACTGAAGCTTTCTTT
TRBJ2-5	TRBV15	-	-	CATSRRDRVQETQYF	TGTGCCACCAGCAGGCGGGATCGGGTACAAGAGACCCAGTACTTC
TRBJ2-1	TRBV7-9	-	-	CASSLDSLLYNEQFF	TGTGCCAGCAGCTTAGACTCCCTGCTATACAATGAGCAGTTCTTC
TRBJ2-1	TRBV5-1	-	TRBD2	CASSLLAGGGNEQFF	TGCGCCAGCAGCTTGCTAGCGGGAGGCGGCAATGAGCAGTTCTTC
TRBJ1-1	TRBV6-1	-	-	CASSEEGTSREAFF	TGTGCCAGCAGTGAAGAGGGGACTAGCCGTGAAGCTTTCTTT
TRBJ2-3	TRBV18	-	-	CASSPPSVATDTQYF	TGTGCCAGCTCACCACCTTCCGTTGCGACAGATACGCAGTATTTT
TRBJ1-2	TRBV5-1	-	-	CASSPRRTGSDYGYTF	TGCGCCAGCAGCCCACGGCGCACAGGGTCTGACTATGGCTACACCTTC
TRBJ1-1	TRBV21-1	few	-	CASSKEGDTEAFF	TGTGCCAGCAGCAAAGAGGGGGATACTGAAGCTTTCTTT
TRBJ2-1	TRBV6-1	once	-	CASSEQESSYNEQFF	TGTGCCAGCAGTGAGCAGGAAAGCTCCTACAATGAGCAGTTCTTC
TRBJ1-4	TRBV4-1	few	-	CASSSRWRDNEKLFF	TGCGCCAGCAGCTCCCGGTGGAGGGATAATGAAAAACTGTTTTTT
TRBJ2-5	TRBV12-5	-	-	CASGLGPVDQYF	TGTGCTAGTGGTTTGGGGCCTGTCGACCAGTACTTC
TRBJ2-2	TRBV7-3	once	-	CASSWSATSGELFF	TGTGCCAGCAGCTGGTCAGCGACCTCCGGGGAGCTGTTTTTT
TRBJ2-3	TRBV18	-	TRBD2	CASSPKSSGRGDTQYF	TGTGCCAGCTCACCTAAGTCTAGCGGGAGGGGAGATACGCAGTATTTT
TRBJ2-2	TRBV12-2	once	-	CARRTLAVENTGELFF	TGTGCAAGACGTACTCTAGCGGTGGAGAACACCGGGGAGCTGTTTTTT
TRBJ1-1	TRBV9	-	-	CASSDGQMNTEAFF	TGTGCCAGCAGCGATGGACAAATGAACACTGAAGCTTTCTTT
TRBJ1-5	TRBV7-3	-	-	CASSLTGDQPQHF	TGTGCCAGCAGCTTAACAGGGGATCAGCCCCAGCATTTT
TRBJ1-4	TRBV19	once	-	CASRTIQGNEKLFF	TGTGCCAGTAGGACGATACAGGGAAATGAAAAACTGTTTTTT
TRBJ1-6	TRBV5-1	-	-	CASSLGAGSPLHF	TGCGCCAGCAGCTTAGGGGCTGGGTCACCCCTCCACTTT
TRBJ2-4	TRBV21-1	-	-	CASSKVGAGAVNIQYF	-
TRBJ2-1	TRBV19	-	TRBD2	CASSINGRISSVEQFF	TGTGCCAGTAGTATTAACGGGAGGATCTCTTCGGTTGAGCAGTTCTTC
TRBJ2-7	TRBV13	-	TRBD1	CASSFLPSDRGGYEQYF	TGTGCCAGCAGCTTCCTTCCTTCGGACAGGGGGGGGTACGAGCAGTACTTC
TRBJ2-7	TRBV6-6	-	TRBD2	CASSSFGTSSYEQYF	TGTGCCAGCAGTTCCTTCGGGACTAGCTCCTACGAGCAGTACTTC
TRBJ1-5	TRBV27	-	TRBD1	CASSADRGQGNQPQHF	TGTGCCAGCAGTGCGGACAGGGGGCAAGGCAATCAGCCCCAGCATTTT
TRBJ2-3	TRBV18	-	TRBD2	CASSTGLAGGTDTQYF	TGTGCCAGCTCAACGGGACTAGCGGGAGGGACAGATACGCAGTATTTT
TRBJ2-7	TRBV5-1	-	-	CASSLEPQTTYEQYF	TGCGCCAGCAGCTTGGAACCACAGACCACCTACGAGCAGTACTTC
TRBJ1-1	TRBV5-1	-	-	CASSLGGREAFF	TGCGCCAGCAGCTTAGGGGGTAGAGAAGCTTTCTTT